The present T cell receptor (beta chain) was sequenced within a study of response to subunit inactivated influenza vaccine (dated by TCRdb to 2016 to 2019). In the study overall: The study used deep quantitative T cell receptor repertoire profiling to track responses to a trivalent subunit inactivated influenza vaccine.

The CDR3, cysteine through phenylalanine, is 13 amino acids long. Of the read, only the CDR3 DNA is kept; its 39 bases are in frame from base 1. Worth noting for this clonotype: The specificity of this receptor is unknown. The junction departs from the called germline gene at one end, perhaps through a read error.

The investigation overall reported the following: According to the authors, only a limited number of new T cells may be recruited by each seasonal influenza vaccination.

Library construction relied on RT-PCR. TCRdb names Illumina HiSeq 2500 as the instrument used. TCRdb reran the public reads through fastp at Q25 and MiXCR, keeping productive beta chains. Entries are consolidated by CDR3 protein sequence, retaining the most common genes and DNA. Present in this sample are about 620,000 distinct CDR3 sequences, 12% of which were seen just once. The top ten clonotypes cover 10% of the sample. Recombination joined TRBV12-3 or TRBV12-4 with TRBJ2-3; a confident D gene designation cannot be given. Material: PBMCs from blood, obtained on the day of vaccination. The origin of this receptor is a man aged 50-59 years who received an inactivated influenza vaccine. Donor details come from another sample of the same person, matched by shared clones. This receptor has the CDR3 CASSLEGSHTHYF. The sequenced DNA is TGTGCCAGCAGTTTAGAAGGCAGTCATACGCACTATTTT.